This T cell receptor (beta chain) was captured in a study of T cell changes during pregnancy in multiple sclerosis. Trimming cost V 8 bases and J 5 bases, with 9 bases left between them. The V gene's germline CDR1 is MDHEN and CDR2 SYDVKM. This CDR3 has 11 amino acids. TCRdb's copy holds only in-frame clones and misses some; the assay was immunoSEQ multiplex PCR. Here the sample spans about 80,000 clones, approximately 89% being singletons. The clonotype comes from a female donor with multiple sclerosis, enrolled in a pregnancy study. The chain employs TRBV28 and TRBJ1-2; D is ambiguous. The sample in question was peripheral blood, obtained before pregnancy. CDR3 bases: TGTGCCAGCTCTTCCACTTATGGCTACACCTTC. Its protein is CASSSTYGYTF.